A single sample is the source of the 16 T cell receptor beta chains below, sequenced in a study of cytomegalovirus exposure and HLA in healthy donors. The study ran its PCR with 60 Vbeta and 13 Jbeta primers. Assay used: immunoSEQ multiplex PCR; TCRdb lists only in-frame clones, some missing. The table includes over 110,000 clones, around 78% detected once. Material: PBMCs. The source is a woman aged 40 to 55 in good health and CMV-seropositive.

This clone was recorded only once. V and J are TRBV2 and TRBJ1-5; no firm D call. V lost 1 base to trimming and J lost 11 bases, with 15 bases between them. The germline V gene encodes CDR1 SNHLY and CDR2 FYNNEI. This CDR3 is 14 amino acids long. The CDR3 protein is CASSEGLFYGAQHF. Written as DNA, the CDR3 is TGTGCCAGCAGTGAAGGCCTATTTTATGGAGCCCAGCATTTT.

The chain combines TRBV6-1 with TRBJ2-7; 7 positions match TRBD2. The CDR3 has 14 amino acids. V was clipped by 1 base and J by 10 bases; unmatched bases: 10. Germline CDR1 reads MNHNS; CDR2 reads SASEGT. The CDR3 sequence: CASSEGGGGLVQYF. CDR3 nucleotide sequence: TGTGCCAGCAGTGAAGGCGGTGGAGGACTAGTCCAGTACTTC.

This chain joins TRBV18 and TRBJ1-2; tentative D call: TRBD1 (6 bases). The CDR3 loop spans 14 amino acids. Per germline, CDR1 KGHSH and CDR2 LQKENI. Deletions cut 3 bases from V and 7 bases from J, with 15 bases between. The CDR3 loop is CASSPYRAPGGYTF. The CDR3 coding sequence is TGTGCCAGCTCACCGTACAGGGCCCCGGGTGGCTACACCTTC.

This clone has just one count. The chain is built from TRBV6-1 and TRBJ2-3, with a possible D match to TRBD1 (5 bases). Looked up from germline, CDR1 is MNHNS and CDR2 is SASEGT. V was trimmed by 4 bases and J by 1 base, leaving 12 bases between them. The CDR3 covers 15 residues. Here the CDR3 reads CASSVLGLGTDTQYF. As DNA, the CDR3 is TGTGCCAGCAGTGTTCTGGGGCTGGGCACAGATACGCAGTATTTT.

As DNA, the CDR3 is TGCGCCAGCAGCCAACGCGGACTAGCGGGAGAAGTTTTCTATGAGCAGTTCTTC. This gives the protein CASSQRGLAGEVFYEQFF. The chain couples TRBV4-1 to TRBJ2-1; the match to TRBD2 covers 13 bases. This CDR3 has 18 residues. In germline, CDR1 is MGHRA, CDR2 YSYEKL. V dropped 2 bases and J dropped 8; count of bases not matched to a gene: 12.

The chain couples TRBV7-3 to TRBJ2-2; 7 bases align to TRBD1. CDR1 SGHTA and CDR2 FQGTGA come from the germline V gene. V was pared by 4 bases and J by 4 bases, with 9 bases of the junction left unmatched. This CDR3 spans 16 amino acids. CDR3 region: CASSSSGTVTTGELFF. In DNA form, the CDR3 reads TGTGCCAGCAGCTCGTCCGGGACAGTGACCACCGGGGAGCTGTTTTTT.

The CDR3 nucleotides read TGTGCCAGCAGCAGTTCCGGGACTGTCGATCTGCTGGCCAAAAACATTCAGTACTTC. Its translation: CASSSSGTVDLLAKNIQYF. V gene TRBV21-1 combines with J gene TRBJ2-4; TRBD2 reflects the table's D call only, with no check against the DNA. TRBV21-1 is shown as a pseudogene. The CDR3 runs 19 residues.

The rearrangement links TRBV27 to TRBJ2-7; TRBD1 aligns across 7 bases. The CDR3 totals 15 residues. V was clipped by 5 bases and J by 4 bases; unmatched bases: 11. Per germline, CDR1 MNHEY and CDR2 SMNVEV (reference sequence). CDR3 sequence: CASSANEGARYEQYF. CDR3 DNA: TGTGCCAGCAGTGCGAATGAGGGGGCTAGGTACGAGCAGTACTTC.

V gene TRBV7-3 combines with J gene TRBJ2-7; 10 nucleotides match TRBD1. The CDR3 is made up of 15 amino acids. With 0 bases clipped from V and 7 bases from J, the junction kept 6 bases outside the gene matches. Looked up from germline, CDR1 is SGHTA and CDR2 is FQGTGA. Here the CDR3 DNA reads TGTGCCAGCAGCTTAACGGGACAGGGGTTTGGGGAGCAGTACTTC. Its protein is CASSLTGQGFGEQYF.

This chain links TRBV7-9 with TRBJ2-1; TRBD2 matches 7 bases. Germline trimming cut 4 bases from V and 7 bases from J; bases unmatched to any gene: 10. Per the germline V gene, CDR1 is SEHNR and CDR2 is FQNEAQ (reference sequence). The CDR3 totals 15 residues. The CDR3 DNA reads as TGTGCCAGCAGCTCCCTTTGGGGCGGGAGAAATGAGCAGTTCTTC. Translated: CASSSLWGGRNEQFF.

This chain connects TRBV5-1 to TRBJ2-7, with D perhaps matching TRBD2 (5 bases). Trimming took 0 bases from V and 5 from J, leaving 12 bases between them. Germline V gene sequence: CDR1 SGHRS, CDR2 YFSETQ. CDR3 length: 14 residues. DNA for the CDR3: TGCGCCAGCAGCTTGGCCGGGAATTTCAACGAGCAGTACTTC. It codes for CASSLAGNFNEQYF.

The sample holds a few counts of this clone. The chain has TRBV7-9 and TRBJ2-3; the D gene is possibly TRBD1 (5 bases). V lost 1 base to trimming and J lost 2 bases, with 10 bases between them. The CDR3 loop spans 15 amino acids. Germline V CDR1 and CDR2: SEHNR, FQNEAQ (reference sequence). The CDR3 spells CASSLGQSFTDTQYF. The CDR3 DNA follows: TGTGCCAGCAGCTTAGGACAGTCCTTCACAGATACGCAGTATTTT.

The V gene is TRBV4-1, the J gene TRBJ2-1, with D possibly being TRBD2 (5 bases). This CDR3 is built from 13 residues. Germline V lookup: CDR1 MGHRA, CDR2 YSYEKL. Trimming removed 0 bases from V and 7 bases from J, with 7 bases in between. CDR3 sequence (DNA): TGCGCCAGCAGCCAAGAACGGGGAAATGAGCAGTTCTTC. It yields the protein CASSQERGNEQFF.

This clone was found a few times. An end of the junction does not agree with germline; a read error may underlie this. The J gene is TRBJ2-2, the V gene TRBV5-1; 7 nucleotides agree with TRBD1. The germline gives CDR1 SGHRS, CDR2 YFSETQ. The CDR3 runs to 14 residues. CDR3: CASSRQGRTGELFF. The CDR3 nucleotides are TGTGCCAGCAGTCGACAGGGCCGCACCGGGGAGCTGTTTTTT.

This chain uses TRBV18 with TRBJ2-1, with D possibly TRBD2 on 6 matching bases. The ends were cut back, 0 bases at V and 12 bases at J, with 18 bases in the middle. CDR3 size: 15 residues. Germline CDR1 KGHSH, CDR2 LQKENI. The CDR3: CASSPPLAPYHGQFF. CDR3 in DNA: TGTGCCAGCTCACCACCGCTAGCGCCCTACCATGGGCAGTTCTTC.

This clone has just one count. This chain uses TRBV6-6 with TRBJ2-7; 8 bases line up with TRBD1. From germline, CDR1 is MNHNY and CDR2 SVGAGI (reference sequence). V lost 4 bases to trimming and J lost 7 bases; unmatched junction nucleotides: 12. The CDR3 spans 15 residues. CDR3 loop: CASSFDRGDRSEQYF. CDR3 nucleotides: TGTGCCAGCAGTTTCGACAGGGGCGACCGAAGTGAGCAGTACTTC.